This T cell receptor (beta chain) was captured in a study of blood T cell repertoires in COVID-19. Study at large: Researchers got acute and convalescent COVID-19 samples from the United States, Italy and Spain. In each case, the material was cDNA or gDNA derived from T cells, B-cell-depleted T cells, or PBMCs.

CDR3 length: 16 amino acids. Unmatched junction bases numbered 8, after V lost 4 bases and J lost 4 bases. Germline V gene lookup returns CDR1 LGHNA and CDR2 YSLEER. In the authors' methods: The assay estimated nucleated cells by amplifying reference gene primers. This table comes from immunoSEQ multiplex PCR, and its TCRdb copy is limited to in-frame clones, with some not included. D and trimming come from the DNA, and the V and J calls and clone size come from that table. The top ten clones hold approximately 8% of a sample with about 160,000 clones, about 74% of them seen once. The receptor was isolated from a man in his 60s with acute or convalescent COVID-19. This chain uses TRBV4-3 with TRBJ2-5; 11 positions agree with TRBD1. The source material was peripheral blood. The CDR3 nucleotides are TGCGCCAGCAGCCGGACAGGGGGCGGGGGAGGAGAGACCCAGTACTTC. Translated: CASSRTGGGGGETQYF.